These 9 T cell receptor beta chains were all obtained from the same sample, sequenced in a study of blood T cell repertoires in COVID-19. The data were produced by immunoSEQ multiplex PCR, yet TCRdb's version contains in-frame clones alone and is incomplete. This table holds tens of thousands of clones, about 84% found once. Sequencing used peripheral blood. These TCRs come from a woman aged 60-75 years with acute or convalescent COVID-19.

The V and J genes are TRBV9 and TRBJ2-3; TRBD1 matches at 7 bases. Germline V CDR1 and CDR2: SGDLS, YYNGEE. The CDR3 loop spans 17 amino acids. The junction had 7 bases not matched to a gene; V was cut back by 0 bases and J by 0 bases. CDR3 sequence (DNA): TGTGCCAGCAGCGTAGAGGGTTGGGACAGAAGCACAGATACGCAGTATTTT. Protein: CASSVEGWDRSTDTQYF.

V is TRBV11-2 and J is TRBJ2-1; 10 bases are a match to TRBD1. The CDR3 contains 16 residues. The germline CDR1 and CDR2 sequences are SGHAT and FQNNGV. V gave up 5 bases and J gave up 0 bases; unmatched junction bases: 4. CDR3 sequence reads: CASSPRTGGSYNEQFF. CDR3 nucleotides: TGTGCCAGCAGCCCGCGGACAGGGGGCTCCTACAATGAGCAGTTCTTC.

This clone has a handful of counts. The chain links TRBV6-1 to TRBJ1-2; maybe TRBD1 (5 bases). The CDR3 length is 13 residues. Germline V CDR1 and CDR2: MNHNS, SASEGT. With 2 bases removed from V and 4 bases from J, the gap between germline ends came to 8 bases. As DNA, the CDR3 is TGTGCCAGCAGTGAACAGGGTCGCTATGGCTACACCTTC. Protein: CASSEQGRYGYTF.

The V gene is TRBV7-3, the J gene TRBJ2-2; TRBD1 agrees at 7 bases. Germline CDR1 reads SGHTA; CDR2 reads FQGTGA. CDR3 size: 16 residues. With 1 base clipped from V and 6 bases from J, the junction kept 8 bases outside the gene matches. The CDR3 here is CASSLIPGGVAGELFF. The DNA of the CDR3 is TGTGCCAGCAGCTTAATCCCAGGGGGAGTGGCCGGGGAGCTGTTTTTT.

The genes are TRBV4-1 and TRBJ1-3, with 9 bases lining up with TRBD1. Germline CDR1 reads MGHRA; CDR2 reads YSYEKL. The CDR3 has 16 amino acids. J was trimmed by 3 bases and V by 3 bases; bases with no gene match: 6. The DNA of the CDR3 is TGCGCCAGCAGCCAGCCGGGACAGGGCTTTGGAAACACCATATATTTT. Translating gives CASSQPGQGFGNTIYF.

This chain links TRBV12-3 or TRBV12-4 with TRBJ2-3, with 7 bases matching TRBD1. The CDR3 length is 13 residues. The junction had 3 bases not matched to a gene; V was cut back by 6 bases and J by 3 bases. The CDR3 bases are TGTGCCAGCAGCCCGACAGGGACAGATACGCAGTATTTT. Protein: CASSPTGTDTQYF.

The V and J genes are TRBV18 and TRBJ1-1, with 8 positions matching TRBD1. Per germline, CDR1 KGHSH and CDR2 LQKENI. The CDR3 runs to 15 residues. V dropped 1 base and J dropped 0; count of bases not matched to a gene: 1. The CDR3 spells CASSPQTGVNTEAFF. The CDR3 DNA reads TGTGCCAGCTCACCACAGACAGGGGTGAACACTGAAGCTTTCTTT.

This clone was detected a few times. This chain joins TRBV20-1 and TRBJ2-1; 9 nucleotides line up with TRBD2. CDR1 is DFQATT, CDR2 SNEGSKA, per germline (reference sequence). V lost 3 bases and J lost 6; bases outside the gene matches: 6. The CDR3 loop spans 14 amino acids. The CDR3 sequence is CSASLAGSSNEQFF. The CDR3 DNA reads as TGCAGTGCTAGTCTAGCGGGGTCTTCCAATGAGCAGTTCTTC.

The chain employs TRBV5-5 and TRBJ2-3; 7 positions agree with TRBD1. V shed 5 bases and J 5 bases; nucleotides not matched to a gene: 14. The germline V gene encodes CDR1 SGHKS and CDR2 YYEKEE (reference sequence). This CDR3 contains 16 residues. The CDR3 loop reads CASRVETGQLGDTQYF. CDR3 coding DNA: TGTGCCAGCAGAGTGGAGACGGGACAGCTAGGAGATACGCAGTATTTT.